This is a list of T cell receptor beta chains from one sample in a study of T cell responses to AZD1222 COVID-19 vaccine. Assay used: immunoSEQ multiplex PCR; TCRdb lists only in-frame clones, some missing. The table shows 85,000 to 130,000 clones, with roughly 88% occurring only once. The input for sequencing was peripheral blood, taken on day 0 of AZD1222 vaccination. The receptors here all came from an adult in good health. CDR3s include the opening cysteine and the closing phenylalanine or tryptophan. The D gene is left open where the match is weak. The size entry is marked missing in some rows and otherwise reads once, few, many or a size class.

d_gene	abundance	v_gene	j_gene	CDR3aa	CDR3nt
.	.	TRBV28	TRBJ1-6	CASSSSGHIYNSPLHF	TGTGCCAGCAGTTCCTCGGGACATATCTATAATTCACCCCTCCACTTT
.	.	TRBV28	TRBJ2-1	CASSGLQQFF	TGTGCCAGCAGTGGCCTCCAGCAGTTCTTC
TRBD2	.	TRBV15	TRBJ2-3	CATRTSGRTDTQYF	TGTGCCACCAGGACTAGCGGTCGCACAGATACGCAGTATTTT
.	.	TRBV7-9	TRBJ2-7	CASSFRGSGPSYEQYF	TGTGCCAGCAGCTTCAGGGGTAGCGGGCCTTCCTACGAGCAGTACTTC
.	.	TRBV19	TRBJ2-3	CASSLHSTVVEQYF	TGTGCCAGTAGCCTCCATTCCACGGTAGTAGAGCAGTATTTT
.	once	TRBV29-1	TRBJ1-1	CSVEERLNTEAFF	TGCAGCGTTGAAGAACGACTGAACACTGAAGCTTTCTTT
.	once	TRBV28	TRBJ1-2	CASSRVGANYGYTF	TGTGCCAGCAGTAGGGTAGGCGCTAACTATGGCTACACCTTC
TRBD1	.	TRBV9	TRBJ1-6	CASSGGRQGSSPLHF	TGTGCCAGCAGTGGGGGCCGACAGGGGAGTTCACCCCTCCACTTT
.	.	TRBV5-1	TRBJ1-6	CASSYGRPNSPLHF	TGCGCCAGCAGCTACGGTCGGCCGAATTCACCCCTCCACTTT
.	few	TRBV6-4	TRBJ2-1	CASSFSRQAEQFF	TGTGCCAGCAGTTTTTCTAGACAGGCTGAGCAGTTCTTC
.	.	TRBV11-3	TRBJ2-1	CASSPLAGSYSEQFF	TGTGCCAGCAGCCCCTTGGCAGGCTCCTACAGTGAGCAGTTCTTC
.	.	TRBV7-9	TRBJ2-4	CASSSPENLKNIQYF	TGTGCCAGCAGTTCACCTGAGAACCTCAAAAACATTCAGTACTTC
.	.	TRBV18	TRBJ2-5	CASSPQGLQETQYF	TGTGCCAGCTCACCTCAGGGCCTCCAAGAGACCCAGTACTTC
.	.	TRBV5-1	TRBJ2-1	CASSAATTNEQFF	TGCGCCAGCAGCGCTGCCACAACTAATGAGCAGTTCTTC
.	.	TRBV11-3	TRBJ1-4	CASSNRATNEKLFF	TGTGCCAGCAGTAACAGGGCAACTAATGAAAAACTGTTTTTT
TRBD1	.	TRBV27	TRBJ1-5	CASSPRQGVVEQPQHF	TGTGCCAGCAGTCCCAGACAGGGTGTTGTAGAGCAGCCCCAGCATTTT
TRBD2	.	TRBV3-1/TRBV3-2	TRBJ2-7	CAPRPWGGVFYEQYF	TGTGCCCCCAGACCATGGGGAGGGGTGTTCTACGAGCAGTACTTC
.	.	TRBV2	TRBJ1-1	CAGSDDMNTEAFF	TGTGCCGGATCCGACGATATGAACACTGAAGCTTTCTTT
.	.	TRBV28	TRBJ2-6	CASSLRRSGANVLTF	TGTGCCAGCAGCTTAAGGAGATCTGGGGCCAACGTCCTGACTTTC
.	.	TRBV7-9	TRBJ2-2	CASSPYTNTGELFF	TGTGCCAGCAGCCCGTACACTAACACCGGGGAGCTGTTTTTT
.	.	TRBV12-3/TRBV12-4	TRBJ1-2	CASSFGGSWGYTF	TGTGCCAGCAGCTTCGGGGGGTCTTGGGGCTACACCTTC
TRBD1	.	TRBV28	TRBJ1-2	CASSEIGTGGLNGYTF	TGTGCCAGCAGTGAAATTGGGACAGGGGGCTTGAATGGCTACACCTTC
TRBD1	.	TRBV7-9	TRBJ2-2	CASSPGQLVTGELFF	TGTGCCAGCAGCCCGGGACAGCTTGTCACCGGGGAGCTGTTTTTT
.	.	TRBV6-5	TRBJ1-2	CASSLGINYGYTF	TGTGCCAGCAGTCTAGGGATTAACTATGGCTACACCTTC
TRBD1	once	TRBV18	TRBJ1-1	CASSPDRVPEAFF	TGTGCCAGCTCACCAGACAGGGTGCCTGAAGCTTTCTTT
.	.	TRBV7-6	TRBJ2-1	CASSLEGGGRSNEQFF	TGTGCCAGCAGCTTAGAGGGTGGGGGGCGCAGCAATGAGCAGTTCTTC
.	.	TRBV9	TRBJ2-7	CASSPQPWAKNYEQYF	TGTGCCAGCAGCCCCCAGCCCTGGGCCAAAAACTACGAGCAGTACTTC
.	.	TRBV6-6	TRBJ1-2	CASSYPTAYGYTF	TGTGCCAGCAGTTATCCGACAGCCTATGGCTACACCTTC
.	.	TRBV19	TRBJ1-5	CASSIAMGWGNQPQHF	TGTGCCAGTAGTATTGCGATGGGGTGGGGTAATCAGCCCCAGCATTTT
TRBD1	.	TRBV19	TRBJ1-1	CASSVTGKANTEAFF	TGTGCCAGTAGTGTGACAGGGAAAGCGAACACTGAAGCTTTCTTT
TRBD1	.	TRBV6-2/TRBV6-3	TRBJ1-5	CASSPTGISNQPQHF	TGTGCCAGCAGCCCGACAGGGATTAGCAATCAGCCCCAGCATTTT
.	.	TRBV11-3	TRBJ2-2	CASSLLIGANTGELFF	TGTGCCAGCAGCTTATTGATAGGGGCGAACACCGGGGAGCTGTTTTTT
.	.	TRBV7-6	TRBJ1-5	CASSLGGVSNQPQHF	TGTGCCAGCAGCTTGGGTGGGGTTAGCAATCAGCCCCAGCATTTT
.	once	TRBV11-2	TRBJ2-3	CASSPDVRTGTDTQYF	TGTGCCAGCAGCCCGGATGTACGGACTGGCACAGATACGCAGTATTTT
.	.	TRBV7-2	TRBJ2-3	CASSLPWQMEADTQYF	TGTGCCAGCAGCTTACCCTGGCAGATGGAGGCAGATACGCAGTATTTT
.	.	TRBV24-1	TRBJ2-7	CATSDFAGEQYF	TGTGCCACCAGTGATTTTGCAGGCGAGCAGTACTTC
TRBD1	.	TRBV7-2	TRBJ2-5	CASSLALQGETQYF	TGTGCCAGCAGCTTAGCACTACAGGGGGAGACCCAGTACTTC
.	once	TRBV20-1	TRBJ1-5	CSARGEEPQHF	TGCAGTGCTAGGGGGGAGGAGCCCCAGCATTTT
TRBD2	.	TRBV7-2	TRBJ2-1	CASSFQTSGRGGNEQFF	TGTGCCAGCAGCTTTCAGACTAGCGGGAGGGGGGGCAATGAGCAGTTCTTC
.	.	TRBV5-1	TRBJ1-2	CASSLNTRGDGYTF	TGCGCCAGCAGCTTGAATACGAGGGGAGATGGCTACACCTTC